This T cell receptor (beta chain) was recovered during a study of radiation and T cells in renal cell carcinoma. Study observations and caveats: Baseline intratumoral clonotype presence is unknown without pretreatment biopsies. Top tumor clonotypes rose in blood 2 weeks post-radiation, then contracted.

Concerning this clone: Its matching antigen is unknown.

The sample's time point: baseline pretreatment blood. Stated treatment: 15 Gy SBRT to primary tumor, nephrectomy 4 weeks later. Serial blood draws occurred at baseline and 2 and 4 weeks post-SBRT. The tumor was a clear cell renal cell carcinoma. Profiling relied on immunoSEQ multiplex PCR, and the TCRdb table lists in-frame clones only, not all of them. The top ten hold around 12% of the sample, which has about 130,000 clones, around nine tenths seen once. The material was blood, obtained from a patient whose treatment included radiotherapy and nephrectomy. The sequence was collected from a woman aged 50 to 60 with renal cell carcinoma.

For the CDR3, the DNA is TGTGCCAGCAGCTTACGTTCTAGCGGGGGCCCGAACTCCTACGAGCAGTACTTC. The encoded protein is CASSLRSSGGPNSYEQYF. The chain has TRBV7-8 and TRBJ2-7, with TRBD2 matching over 10 bases. Germline CDR1 is SGHVS and CDR2 is FQNEAQ. The CDR3 consists of 18 residues. After removal of 2 bases from V and 0 bases from J, the junction contained 10 bases not matched to a gene.